The sequence of this T cell receptor (beta chain) was determined in a study of cytomegalovirus exposure and HLA in healthy donors. General study findings and limits: Previously analyzed data showed that most TCR beta V segments were productive at a frequency of about 87% or about 30%. In terms of immune exposure information, only CMV serostatus was available.

PCR employed 60 Vbeta and 13 Jbeta primers. Sequencing was performed with immunoSEQ multiplex PCR; in TCRdb, only in-frame clones are kept and a portion is missing. This sample has 100,000 to 120,000 clones, with around 73% found just once. Concerning this clone itself: The target antigen is unknown.

The source is a young woman in good health and CMV-seropositive. The sequenced material came from PBMCs.

The CDR3 reads CASSTPGQTEAFF. The CDR3 bases are TGTGCCAGCAGCACTCCGGGACAGACTGAAGCTTTCTTT. This chain connects TRBV7-6 to TRBJ1-1; 7 bases align to TRBD1. The CDR3 contains 13 residues. CDR1 is SGHVS and CDR2 is FNYEAQ in the germline V gene. Trimming at V came to 5 bases and at J to 5 bases, leaving 5 bases not matched to a gene.